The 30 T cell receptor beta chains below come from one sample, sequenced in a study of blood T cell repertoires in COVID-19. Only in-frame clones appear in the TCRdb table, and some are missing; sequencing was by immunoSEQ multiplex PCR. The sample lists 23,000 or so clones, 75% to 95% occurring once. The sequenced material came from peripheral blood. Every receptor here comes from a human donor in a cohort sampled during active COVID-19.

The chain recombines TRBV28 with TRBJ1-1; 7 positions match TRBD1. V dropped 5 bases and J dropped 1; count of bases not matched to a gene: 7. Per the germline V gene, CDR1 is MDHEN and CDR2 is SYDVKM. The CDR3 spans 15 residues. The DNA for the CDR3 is TGTGCCAGCAGTCCCTCCGGGACAGAGAACACTGAAGCTTTCTTT. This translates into CASSPSGTENTEAFF.

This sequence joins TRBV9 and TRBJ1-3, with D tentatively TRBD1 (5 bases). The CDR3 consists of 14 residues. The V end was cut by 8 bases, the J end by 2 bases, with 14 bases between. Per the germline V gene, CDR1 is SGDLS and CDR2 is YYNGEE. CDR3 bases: TGTGCCAGTAGTTCAGGGCCAGCTGGAAACACCATATATTTT. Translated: CASSSGPAGNTIYF.

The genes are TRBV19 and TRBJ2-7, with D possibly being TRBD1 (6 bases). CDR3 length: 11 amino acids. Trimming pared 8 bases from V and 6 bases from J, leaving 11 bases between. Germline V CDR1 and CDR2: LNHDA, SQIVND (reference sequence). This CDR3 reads CASGETGEQYF. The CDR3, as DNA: TGTGCCAGTGGGGAGACAGGCGAGCAGTACTTC. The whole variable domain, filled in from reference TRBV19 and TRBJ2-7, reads DGGITQSPKYLFRKEGQNVTLSCEQNLNHDAMYWYRQDPGQGLRLIYYSQIVNDFQKGDIAEGYSVSREKKESFPLTVTSAQKNPTAFYLCASGETGEQYFGPGTRLTVT.

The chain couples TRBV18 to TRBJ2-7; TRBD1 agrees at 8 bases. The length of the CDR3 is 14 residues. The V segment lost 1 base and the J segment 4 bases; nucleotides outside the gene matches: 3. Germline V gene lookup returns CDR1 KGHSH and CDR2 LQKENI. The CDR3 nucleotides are TGTGCCAGCTCACCACGGACAGGGAAATACGAGCAGTACTTC. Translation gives CASSPRTGKYEQYF.

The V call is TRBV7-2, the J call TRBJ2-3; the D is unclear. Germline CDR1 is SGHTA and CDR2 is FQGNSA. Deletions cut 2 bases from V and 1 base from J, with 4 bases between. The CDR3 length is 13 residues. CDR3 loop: CASSLPGTDTQYF. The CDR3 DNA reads TGTGCCAGCAGCTTACCAGGCACAGATACGCAGTATTTT.

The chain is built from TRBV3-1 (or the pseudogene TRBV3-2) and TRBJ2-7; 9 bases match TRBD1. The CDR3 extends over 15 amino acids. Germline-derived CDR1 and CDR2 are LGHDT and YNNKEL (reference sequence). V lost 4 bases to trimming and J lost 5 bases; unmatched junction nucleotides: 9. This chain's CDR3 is CASSLTGTGTHEQYF. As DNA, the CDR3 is TGTGCCAGCAGCCTCACCGGGACAGGGACCCACGAGCAGTACTTC.

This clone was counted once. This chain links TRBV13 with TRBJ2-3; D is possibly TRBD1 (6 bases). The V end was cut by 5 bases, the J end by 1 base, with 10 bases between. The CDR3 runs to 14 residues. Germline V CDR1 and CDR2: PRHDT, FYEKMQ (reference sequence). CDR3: CASSKSGGTDTQYF. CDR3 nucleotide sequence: TGTGCCAGCAGCAAGTCAGGGGGCACAGATACGCAGTATTTT.

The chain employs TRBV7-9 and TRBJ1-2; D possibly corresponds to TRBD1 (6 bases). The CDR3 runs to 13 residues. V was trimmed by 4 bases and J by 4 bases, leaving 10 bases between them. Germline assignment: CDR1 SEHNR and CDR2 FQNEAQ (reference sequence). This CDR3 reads CASSSTGSYGYTF. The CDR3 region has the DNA TGTGCCAGCAGCTCTACAGGGAGCTATGGCTACACCTTC.

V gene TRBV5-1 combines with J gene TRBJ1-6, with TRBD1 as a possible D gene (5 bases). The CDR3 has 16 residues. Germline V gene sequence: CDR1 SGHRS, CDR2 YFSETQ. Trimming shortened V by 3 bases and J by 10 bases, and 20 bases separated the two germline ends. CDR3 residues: CASSWRNTDPGSPLHF. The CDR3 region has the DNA TGCGCCAGCAGCTGGAGAAACACCGACCCAGGGTCACCCCTCCACTTT.

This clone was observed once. This CDR3 reads CASSQLRVSEAFF. The CDR3 nucleotides read TGTGCCAGCAGCCAACTGCGGGTGTCTGAAGCTTTCTTT. The chain has TRBV3-1 (or the pseudogene TRBV3-2) and TRBJ1-1; unclear D gene. CDR1 and CDR2 (germline): LGHDT, YNNKEL (reference sequence). With 2 bases removed from V and 6 bases from J, the gap between germline ends came to 10 bases. The CDR3 is 13 amino acids.

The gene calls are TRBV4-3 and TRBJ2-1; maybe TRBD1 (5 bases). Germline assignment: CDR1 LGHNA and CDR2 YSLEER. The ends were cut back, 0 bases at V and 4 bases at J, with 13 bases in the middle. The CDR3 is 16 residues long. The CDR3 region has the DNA TGCGCCAGCAGCCAAGATAGCCAGGGTCCGTACAATGAGCAGTTCTTC. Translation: CASSQDSQGPYNEQFF.

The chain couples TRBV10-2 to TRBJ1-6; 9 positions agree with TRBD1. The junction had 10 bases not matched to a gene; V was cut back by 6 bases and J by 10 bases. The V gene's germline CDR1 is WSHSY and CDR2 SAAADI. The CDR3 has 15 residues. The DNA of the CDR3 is TGCGCCAGCAGCGGGGGACAGGGTAAGACCTCACCCCTCCACTTT. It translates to CASSGGQGKTSPLHF.

CDR3 sequence: CASSTYTDTQYF. The CDR3 region has the DNA TGTGCCAGCAGCACCTACACAGATACGCAGTATTTT. The chain couples TRBV7-2 to TRBJ2-3; D call uncertain. Trimming cost V 5 bases and J 2 bases, with 5 bases left between them. Per germline, CDR1 SGHTA and CDR2 FQGNSA. The CDR3 loop spans 12 amino acids.

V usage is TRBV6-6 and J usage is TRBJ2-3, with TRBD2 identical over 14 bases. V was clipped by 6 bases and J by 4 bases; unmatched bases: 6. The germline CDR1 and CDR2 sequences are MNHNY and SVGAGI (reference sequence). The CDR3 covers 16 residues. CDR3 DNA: TGTGCCAGCAGGAAGACTAGCGGGGGGGCAGCAGATACGCAGTATTTT. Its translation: CASRKTSGGAADTQYF.

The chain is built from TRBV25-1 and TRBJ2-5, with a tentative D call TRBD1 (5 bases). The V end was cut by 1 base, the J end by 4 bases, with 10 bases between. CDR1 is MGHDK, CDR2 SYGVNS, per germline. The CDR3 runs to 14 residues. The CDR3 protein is CASSESLTAETQYF. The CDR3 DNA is TGTGCCAGCAGTGAATCTTTGACAGCAGAGACCCAGTACTTC.

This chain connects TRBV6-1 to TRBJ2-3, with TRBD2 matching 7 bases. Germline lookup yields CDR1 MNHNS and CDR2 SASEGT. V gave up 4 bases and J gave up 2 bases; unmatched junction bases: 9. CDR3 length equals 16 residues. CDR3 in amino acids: CASSGTSLVFTDTQYF. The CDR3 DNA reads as TGTGCCAGCAGTGGGACTAGTTTAGTTTTCACAGATACGCAGTATTTT.

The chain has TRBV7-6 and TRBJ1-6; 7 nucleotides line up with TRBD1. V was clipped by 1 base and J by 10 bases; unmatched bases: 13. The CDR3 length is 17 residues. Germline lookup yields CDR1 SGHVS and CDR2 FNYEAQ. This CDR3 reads CASSLGPRGRLGSPLHF. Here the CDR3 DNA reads TGTGCCAGCAGCTTAGGCCCAAGGGGGCGTTTAGGATCACCCCTCCACTTT.

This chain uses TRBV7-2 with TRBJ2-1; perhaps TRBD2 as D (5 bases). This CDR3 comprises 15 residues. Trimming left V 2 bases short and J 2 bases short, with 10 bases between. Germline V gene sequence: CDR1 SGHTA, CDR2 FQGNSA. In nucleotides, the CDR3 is TGTGCCAGCAGCTTACGGGGAGATGCCTACAATGAGCAGTTCTTC. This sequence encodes CASSLRGDAYNEQFF.

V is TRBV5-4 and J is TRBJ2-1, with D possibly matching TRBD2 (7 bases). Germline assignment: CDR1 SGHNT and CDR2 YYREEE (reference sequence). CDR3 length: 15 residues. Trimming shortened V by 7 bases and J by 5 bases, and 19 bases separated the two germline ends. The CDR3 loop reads CASRGATMGDNEQFF. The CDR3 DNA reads TGTGCCAGCCGGGGGGCGACTATGGGAGACAATGAGCAGTTCTTC.

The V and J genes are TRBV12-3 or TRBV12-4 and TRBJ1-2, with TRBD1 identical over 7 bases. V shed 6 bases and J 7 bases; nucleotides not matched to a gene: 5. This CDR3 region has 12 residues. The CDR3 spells CASRTGTVGYTF. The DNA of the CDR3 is TGTGCCAGCAGGACAGGGACGGTTGGCTACACCTTC.

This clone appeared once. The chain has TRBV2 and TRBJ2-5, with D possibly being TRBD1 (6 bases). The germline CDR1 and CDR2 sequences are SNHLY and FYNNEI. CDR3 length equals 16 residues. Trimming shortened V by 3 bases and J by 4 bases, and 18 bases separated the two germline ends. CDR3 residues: CASSDRTGKVGETQYF. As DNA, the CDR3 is TGTGCCAGCAGTGACCGCACAGGGAAGGTAGGAGAGACCCAGTACTTC.

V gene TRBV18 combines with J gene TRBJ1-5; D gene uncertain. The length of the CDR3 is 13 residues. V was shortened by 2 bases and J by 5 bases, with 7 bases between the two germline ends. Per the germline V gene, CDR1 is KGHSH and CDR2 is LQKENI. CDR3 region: CASSPSRDQPQHF. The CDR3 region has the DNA TGTGCCAGCTCACCATCCCGGGATCAGCCCCAGCATTTT.

CDR3 in amino acids: CASSPYEGLFTEAFF. The CDR3 DNA is TGTGCCAGCAGCCCGTATGAGGGCCTCTTCACTGAAGCTTTCTTT. The gene calls are TRBV9 and TRBJ1-1, with unresolved D. CDR3 size: 15 residues. Per the germline V gene, CDR1 is SGDLS and CDR2 is YYNGEE. Trimming took off 4 bases at V and 4 bases at J, with 17 bases between the two ends.

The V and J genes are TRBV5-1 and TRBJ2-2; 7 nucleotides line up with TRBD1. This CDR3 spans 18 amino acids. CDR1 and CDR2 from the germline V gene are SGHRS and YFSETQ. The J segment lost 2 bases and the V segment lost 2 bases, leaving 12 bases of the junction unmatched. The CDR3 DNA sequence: TGCGCCAGCAGCTTCCTCCCCCGGACAGGAGGAAACACCGGGGAGCTGTTTTTT. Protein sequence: CASSFLPRTGGNTGELFF.

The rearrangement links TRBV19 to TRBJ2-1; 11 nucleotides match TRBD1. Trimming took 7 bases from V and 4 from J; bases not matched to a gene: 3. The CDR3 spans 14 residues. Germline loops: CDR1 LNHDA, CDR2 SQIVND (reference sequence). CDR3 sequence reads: CASIGQGAYNEQFF. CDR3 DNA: TGTGCCAGTATTGGACAGGGGGCATACAATGAGCAGTTCTTC.

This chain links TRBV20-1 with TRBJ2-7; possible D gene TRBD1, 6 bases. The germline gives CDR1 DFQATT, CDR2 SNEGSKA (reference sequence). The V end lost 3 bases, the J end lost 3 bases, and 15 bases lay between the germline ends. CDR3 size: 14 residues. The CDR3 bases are TGCAGTGCTAGTTCTACAGGGAACAACTACGAGCAGTACTTC. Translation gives CSASSTGNNYEQYF.

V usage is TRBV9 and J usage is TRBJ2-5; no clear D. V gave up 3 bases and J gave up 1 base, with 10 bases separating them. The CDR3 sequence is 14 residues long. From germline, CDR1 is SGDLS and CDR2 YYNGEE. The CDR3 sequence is CASSANPIQETQYF. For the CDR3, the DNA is TGTGCCAGCAGCGCCAATCCTATCCAAGAGACCCAGTACTTC.

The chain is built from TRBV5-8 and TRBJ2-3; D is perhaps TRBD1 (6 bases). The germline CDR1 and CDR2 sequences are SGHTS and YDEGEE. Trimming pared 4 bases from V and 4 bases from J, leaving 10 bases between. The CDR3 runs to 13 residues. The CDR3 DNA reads TGTGCCAGCAGCCTGCAGGGGTCAGATACGCAGTATTTT. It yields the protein CASSLQGSDTQYF.

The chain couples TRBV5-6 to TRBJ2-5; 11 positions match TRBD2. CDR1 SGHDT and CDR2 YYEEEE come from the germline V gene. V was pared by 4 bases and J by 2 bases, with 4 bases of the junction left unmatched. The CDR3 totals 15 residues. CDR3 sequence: CASSNRLAGQETQYF. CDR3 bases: TGTGCCAGCAGCAACCGACTAGCGGGGCAAGAGACCCAGTACTTC.

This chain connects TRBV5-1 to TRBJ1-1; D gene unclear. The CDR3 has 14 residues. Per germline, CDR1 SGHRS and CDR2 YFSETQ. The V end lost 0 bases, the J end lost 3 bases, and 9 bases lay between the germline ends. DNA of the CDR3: TGCGCCAGCAGCTTGGCGAGGGATTACACTGAAGCTTTCTTT. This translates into CASSLARDYTEAFF.